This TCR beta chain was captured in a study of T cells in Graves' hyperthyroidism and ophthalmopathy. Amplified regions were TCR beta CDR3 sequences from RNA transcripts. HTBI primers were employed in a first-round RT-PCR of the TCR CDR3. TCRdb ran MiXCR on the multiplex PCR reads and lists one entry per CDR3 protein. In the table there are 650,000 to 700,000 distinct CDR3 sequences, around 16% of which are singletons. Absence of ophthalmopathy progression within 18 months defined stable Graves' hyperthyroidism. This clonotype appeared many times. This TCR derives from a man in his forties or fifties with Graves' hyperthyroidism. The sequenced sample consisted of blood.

The DNA of the CDR3 is TGTGCCAGCAGGGGAAGACATCTTGGGAACACTGAAGCTTTCTTT. Amino acid sequence: CASRGRHLGNTEAFF. V and J are TRBV6-1 and TRBJ1-1; D is uncertain. Germline V lookup: CDR1 MNHNS, CDR2 SASEGT. The CDR3 contains 15 residues. The V and J ends lost 6 bases and 1 base respectively, with 15 bases between them.